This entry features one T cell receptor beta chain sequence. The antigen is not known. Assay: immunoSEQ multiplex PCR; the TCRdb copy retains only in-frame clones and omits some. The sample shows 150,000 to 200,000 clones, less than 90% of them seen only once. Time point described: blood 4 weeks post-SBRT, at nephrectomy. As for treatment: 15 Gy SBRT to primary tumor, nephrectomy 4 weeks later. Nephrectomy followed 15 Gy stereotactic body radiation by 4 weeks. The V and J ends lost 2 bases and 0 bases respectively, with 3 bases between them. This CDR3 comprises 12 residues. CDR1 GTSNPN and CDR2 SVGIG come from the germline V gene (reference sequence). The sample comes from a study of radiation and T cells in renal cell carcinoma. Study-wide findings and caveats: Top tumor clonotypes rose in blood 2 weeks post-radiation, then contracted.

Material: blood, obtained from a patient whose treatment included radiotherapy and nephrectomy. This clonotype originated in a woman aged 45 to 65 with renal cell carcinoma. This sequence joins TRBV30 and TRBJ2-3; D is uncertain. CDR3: CAWSFSTDTQYF. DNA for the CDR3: TGTGCCTGGAGTTTTAGCACAGATACGCAGTATTTT.